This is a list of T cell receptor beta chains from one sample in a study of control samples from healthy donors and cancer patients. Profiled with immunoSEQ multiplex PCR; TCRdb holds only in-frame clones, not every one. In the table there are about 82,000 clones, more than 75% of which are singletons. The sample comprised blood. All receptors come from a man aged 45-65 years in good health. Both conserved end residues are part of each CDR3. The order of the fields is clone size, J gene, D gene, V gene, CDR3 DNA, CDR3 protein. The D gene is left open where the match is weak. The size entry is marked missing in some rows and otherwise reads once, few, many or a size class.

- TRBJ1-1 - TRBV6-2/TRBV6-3 TGTGCCAGCAGTTACCCCACTGAAGCTTTCTTT CASSYPTEAFF
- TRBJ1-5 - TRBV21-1 TGTGCCAGCAGCAGAGAAACAGGGGGAGGCAATCAGCCCCAGCATTTT CASSRETGGGNQPQHF
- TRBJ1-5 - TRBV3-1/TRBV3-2 TGTGCCAGCAGCCAAGGGGCACTCCAAGGGCCCCAGCATTTT CASSQGALQGPQHF
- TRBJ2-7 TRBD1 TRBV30 TGTGCCTGGGTCAGGACAGGGGGCTTGGGGGAGCAGTACTTC CAWVRTGGLGEQYF
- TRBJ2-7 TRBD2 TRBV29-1 TGCAGCGGGGGGGAGGGCCCCTACGAGCAGTACTTC CSGGEGPYEQYF
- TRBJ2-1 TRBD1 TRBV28 TGTGCCAGCAGTTTAAGGCAGGGGGCTTGGAATGAGCAGTTCTTC CASSLRQGAWNEQFF
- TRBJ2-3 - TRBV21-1 TGTGCCAGCAGCAAAGGGGCTAGCGGATCCACAGATACGCAGTATTTT CASSKGASGSTDTQYF
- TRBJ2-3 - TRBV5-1 TGCGCCAGCAGGCTAGAGGCCACAGATACGCAGTATTTT CASRLEATDTQYF
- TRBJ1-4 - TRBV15 TGTGCCACCAGCAGAGAGCCAGGGCCAACTAATGAAAAACTGTTTTTT CATSREPGPTNEKLFF
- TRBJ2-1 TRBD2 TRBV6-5 TGTGCCAGCAGTTACTCGAGTAGCGGGAGTTGCAATGAGCAGTTCTTC CASSYSSSGSCNEQFF
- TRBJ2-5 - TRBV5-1 TGCGCCAGCAGTTACGGGGAAGCGGGTCTCGGGACCCAGTACTTC CASSYGEAGLGTQYF
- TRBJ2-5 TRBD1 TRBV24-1 TGTGCCACCAGTGATTTGCCAGGACAGGGACGCGAGACCCAGTACTTC CATSDLPGQGRETQYF
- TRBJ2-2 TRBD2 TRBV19 TGTGCCAGTAGTATAGTGGGACTAGCGGGGGGCCGGGAGCGTGTTTTT CASSIVGLAGGRERVF
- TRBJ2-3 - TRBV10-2 TGCGCCAGCAGTGACTCCCCCCCGCCGGCCACAGATACGCAGTATTTT CASSDSPPPATDTQYF
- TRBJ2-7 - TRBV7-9 TGTGCCAGCAGCTTATGGTCCTCCTACGAGCAGTACTTC CASSLWSSYEQYF
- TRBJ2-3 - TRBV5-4 TGTGCCAGCAGCTTGGATGGTGCTAGCACAGATACGCAGTATTTT CASSLDGASTDTQYF
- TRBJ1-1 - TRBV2 TGTGCCAGCAGTGAACAGGGTTCCTACACTGAAGCTTTCTTT CASSEQGSYTEAFF
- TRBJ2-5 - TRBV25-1 TGTGCCAGCAGTGAATACTCCACACAAGAGACCCAGTACTTC CASSEYSTQETQYF
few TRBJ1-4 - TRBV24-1 TGTGCCACAAGAGGGATACTGGACTCCGAGGCGGGTGAAAAACTGTTTTTT CATRGILDSEAGEKLFF
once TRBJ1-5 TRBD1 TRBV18 TGTGCCAGCTCACTTCTTCCCGGACAGGGGGTCCCTCAGCCCCAGCATTTT CASSLLPGQGVPQPQHF
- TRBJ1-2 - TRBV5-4 TGTGCCAGCAGCCCTGGGACGGGGAACTATGGCTACACCTTC CASSPGTGNYGYTF
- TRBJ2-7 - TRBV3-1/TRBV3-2 TGTGCCAGCAGCTTATACTCCTACGAGCAGTACTTC CASSLYSYEQYF
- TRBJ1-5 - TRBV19 TGTGCCAGCCGCCACGGGGGAAATAGCAATCAGCCCCAGCATTTT CASRHGGNSNQPQHF
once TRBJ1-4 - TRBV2 TGTGCCAGCAGCCCCGGGACGGGAGGTGAAAAACTGTTTTTT CASSPGTGGEKLFF
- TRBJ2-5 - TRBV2 TGTGCCAGCAGTGTTTGGAAGAGAGAGACCCAGTACTTC CASSVWKRETQYF
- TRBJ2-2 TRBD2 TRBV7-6 TGTGCCAGCAGCTTAGAGAGCGGGGGGACCGGGGAGCTGTTTTTT CASSLESGGTGELFF
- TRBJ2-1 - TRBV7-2 TGTGCCAGCAGCTTAGGAAGGGATAAGCAGTTCTTC CASSLGRDKQFF
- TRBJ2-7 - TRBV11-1 TGTGCCAGCACCATTGGATCCCCCTACGAGCAGTACTTC CASTIGSPYEQYF
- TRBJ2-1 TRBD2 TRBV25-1 TGTGCCAGCAGTGTAGGCCTAGCGGGGGGAACGGCGGGCAATGAGCAGTTCTTC CASSVGLAGGTAGNEQFF
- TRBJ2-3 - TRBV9 TGTGCCAGCAGCGTAGCTCGGACCCTCGGGGGAGATACGCAGTATTTT CASSVARTLGGDTQYF
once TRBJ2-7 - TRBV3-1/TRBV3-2 TGTGCCAGCAGCCAAGAGTGGGTTGGAAGAGAGCAGTACTTC CASSQEWVGREQYF
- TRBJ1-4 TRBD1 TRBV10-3 TGTGCCATCAGTGAGTCCAGGGGGCCAAGGCCGCAGAAACTGTTTTTT CAISESRGPRPQKLFF
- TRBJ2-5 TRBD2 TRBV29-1 TGCAGCGGATTTACTAGCGGAGAGACCCAGTACTTC CSGFTSGETQYF
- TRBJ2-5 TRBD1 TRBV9 TGTGCCAGCAGCGTGGGCACAGGGGGCCAAGAGACCCAGTACTTC CASSVGTGGQETQYF
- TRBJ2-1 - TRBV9 TGTGCCAGCAGCGTAGCGCATGAGCAGTTCTTC CASSVAHEQFF
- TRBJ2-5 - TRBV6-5 TGTGCCAGCAGTTACTCGACGCCAGGGCAAGAGACCCAGTACTTC CASSYSTPGQETQYF
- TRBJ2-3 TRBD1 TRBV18 TGTGCCAGCTCACCCCCGGGACAGGGGGCTAGGACAGATACGCAGTATTTT CASSPPGQGARTDTQYF
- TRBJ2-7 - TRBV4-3 TGCGCCAGCAGCCTGCGGGTTGGGAGGTACGAGCAGTACTTC CASSLRVGRYEQYF
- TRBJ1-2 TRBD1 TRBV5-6 TGTGCCAGCAGCTTGCAGGGGGACTATGGCTACACCTTC CASSLQGDYGYTF
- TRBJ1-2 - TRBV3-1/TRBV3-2 TGTGCCAGCAGCCCTGTCGAAGGGATCTATGGCTACACCTTC CASSPVEGIYGYTF
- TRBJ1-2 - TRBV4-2 TGTGCCAGCAGCCGAAGGGAGGGGTTAGCTAACTATGGCTACACCTTC CASSRREGLANYGYTF
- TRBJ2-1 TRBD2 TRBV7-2 TGTGCCAGCAGCTTGGCTAGCGGGGGTTACAATGAGCAGTTCTTC CASSLASGGYNEQFF
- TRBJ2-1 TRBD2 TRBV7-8 TGTGCCAGCAGCTCCGGACTAGCGGGGCACTCCTACAATGAGCAGTTCTTC CASSSGLAGHSYNEQFF
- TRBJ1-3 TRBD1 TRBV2 TGTGCCAGCAGTGTCCAAGGACAGGAGGGAAACACCATATATTTT CASSVQGQEGNTIYF
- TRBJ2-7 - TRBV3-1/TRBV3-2 TGTGCCAGCAGCCAAAGGGTAGGGGAGCAGTACTTC CASSQRVGEQYF